This is a list of T cell receptor beta chains from one sample in a study of early T cells in non-severe SARS-CoV-2 infection. TCRdb reanalysed the 5' RACE reads using MiXCR and keeps one entry per CDR3 protein. The table has roughly 40,000 distinct CDR3 sequences, 10% to 15% seen once. Specimen: whole blood. All receptors come from an adult who was a healthcare worker with PCR-confirmed SARS-CoV-2 infection or an uninfected control (not recorded which). The CDR3 runs from the conserved cysteine through the conserved F or W. Each record gives: D gene, J gene, V gene, clone size, CDR3 DNA, CDR3 protein. D genes are given only for firm matches. Clone size is given for some rows only: seen once, a few or many times, or a class if the clone is expanded.

>TRBD1|TRBJ1-1|TRBV6-2/TRBV6-3|few
TGTGCCAGCAGGAATGGGGACAGCATGAACACTGAAGCTTTCTTT
CASRNGDSMNTEAFF
>NA|TRBJ2-3|TRBV2|few
TGTGCCAGCAGTGAAACGTCAGATACGCAGTATTTT
CASSETSDTQYF
>NA|TRBJ2-3|TRBV30|many
TGTGCCTGGAGTGTAAACACAGATACGCAGTATTTT
CAWSVNTDTQYF
>TRBD1|TRBJ1-2|TRBV28|many
TGTGCCAGCAGAGGGACAGGGGAGGAAGCTAACTATGGCTACACCTTC
CASRGTGEEANYGYTF
>TRBD2|TRBJ2-7|TRBV20-1|many
TGCAGTGCTAGTCGAGGGAGGGCCCCACACTACGAGCAGTACTTC
CSASRGRAPHYEQYF
>TRBD1|TRBJ1-1|TRBV27|many
TGTGCCAGCAGTAGGCCGGGACAGCATGAAGCTTTCTTT
CASSRPGQHEAFF
>TRBD1|TRBJ2-2|TRBV12-3/TRBV12-4|NA
TGTGCCAGCAGACCAACAGGGGGCTCCGGGGAGCTGTTTTTT
CASRPTGGSGELFF
>TRBD1|TRBJ2-5|TRBV12-3/TRBV12-4|many
TGTGCCAGCAGCATCGGACAGGGGAGGGAGACCCAGTACTTC
CASSIGQGRETQYF
>TRBD2|TRBJ2-5|TRBV13|many
TGTGCCAGCAGCCTACGTAGCGGGGAGGCAGGGACCCAGTACTTC
CASSLRSGEAGTQYF
>TRBD1|TRBJ2-3|TRBV10-3|few
TGTGCCATCAGGGAACAGGGGAAAGATACGCAGTATTTT
CAIREQGKDTQYF
>NA|TRBJ2-3|TRBV28|few
TGTGCCAGCACCCGTAGGGGTGTGGGCACAGATACGCAGTATTTT
CASTRRGVGTDTQYF
>NA|TRBJ2-6|TRBV5-1|many
TGCGCCAGCCGGTCCTCTGGGGCCAACGTCCTGACTTTC
CASRSSGANVLTF
>NA|TRBJ1-5|TRBV6-5|many
TGTGCCAGCAGCCATGGGGGGAGCAATCAGCCCCAGCATTTT
CASSHGGSNQPQHF
>NA|TRBJ1-6|TRBV18|many
TGTGCCAGCTCACCACTACAGGGTGTAAATTCACCCCTCCACTTT
CASSPLQGVNSPLHF
>NA|TRBJ2-1|TRBV4-2|many
TGTGCCAGCAGCCAAAACACTATGTATGAGCAGTTCTTC
CASSQNTMYEQFF
>NA|TRBJ1-6|TRBV6-5|NA
TGTGCCAGCAGTAAGCGACACCCCGAAGGCCCCCTCCACTTT
CASSKRHPEGPLHF
>TRBD2|TRBJ2-2|TRBV7-2|few
TGTGCCAGCAGCCTACGACCTAGCGGGGGGCAAACCGGGGAGCTGTTTTTT
CASSLRPSGGQTGELFF
>NA|TRBJ2-2|TRBV7-9|many
TGTGCCAGCAGGACGGAGGCAGGGGAGACCGGGGAGCTGTTTTTT
CASRTEAGETGELFF
>NA|TRBJ1-2|TRBV5-1|many
TGCGCCAGCAGCTTGGAGGGGTTGAATGGCTACACCTTC
CASSLEGLNGYTF
>TRBD1|TRBJ2-7|TRBV20-1|few
TGCAGTGCTAGAGATCCCTCGACAGGGAGCTCCTACGAGCAGTACTTC
CSARDPSTGSSYEQYF
>TRBD2|TRBJ2-1|TRBV29-1|NA
TGCAGCGTCCCTAGGGCTAGCGGGGGGTATGAGCAGTTCTTC
CSVPRASGGYEQFF
>NA|TRBJ1-5|TRBV6-5|few
TGTGCCAGCAGTTACGGTGGTAGTCAGCCCCAGCATTTT
CASSYGGSQPQHF
>NA|TRBJ1-2|TRBV28|many
TGTGCCAGCAGCACGGGGGGGCGGCTTAATGGCTACACCTTC
CASSTGGRLNGYTF
>NA|TRBJ2-7|TRBV4-1|many
TGCGCCAGCAGCCAAGATTACAAATGGCCCTACGAGCAGTACTTC
CASSQDYKWPYEQYF
>NA|TRBJ2-2|TRBV11-2|NA
TGTGCCAGCAGAGCCCCAGGGGGGAGCACCGGGGAGCTGTTTTTT
CASRAPGGSTGELFF
>NA|TRBJ2-1|TRBV4-2|few
TGTGCCAGCAGCCAATCCAATGAGCAGTTCTTC
CASSQSNEQFF
>TRBD2|TRBJ2-1|TRBV28|many
TGTGCCAGCGTCGGGAGGTTCTCCTACAATGAGCAGTTCTTC
CASVGRFSYNEQFF
>NA|TRBJ2-7|TRBV7-2|many
TGTGCCAGCAGCCTAGCGTCCTCCTACGAGCAGTACTTC
CASSLASSYEQYF
>NA|TRBJ1-2|TRBV6-5|NA
TGTGCCAGCAGTCGTAGTAACAGGGAGGGTGGCTACACCTTC
CASSRSNREGGYTF
>NA|TRBJ2-3|TRBV7-2|NA
TGTGCCAGCAGCTCCGACAACTATATAGAGTATTTT
CASSSDNYIEYF
>NA|TRBJ1-1|TRBV29-1|NA
TGCAGCGTTTATGTTGGGACTGAAGCTTTCTTT
CSVYVGTEAFF
>NA|TRBJ1-1|TRBV7-2|many
TGTGCCAGCAGCCGAGGGACCCAGACTGAAGCTTTCTTT
CASSRGTQTEAFF
>TRBD2|TRBJ2-1|TRBV11-2|NA
TGTGCCAGCAGCTTCGAGGGACTAGCGGGATTCTATGAGCAGTTCTTC
CASSFEGLAGFYEQFF
>NA|TRBJ2-3|TRBV28|few
TGTGCCAGCAGAAGGACACCTGACCAGTCAAATACGCAGTATTTT
CASRRTPDQSNTQYF
>NA|TRBJ1-1|TRBV28|NA
TGTGCCAGCAGTATCCCGGGGGGGAACACTGAAGCTTTCTTT
CASSIPGGNTEAFF
>NA|TRBJ2-1|TRBV6-2/TRBV6-3|many
TGTGCCAGCAGTTACCCACCCAATGAGCAGTTCTTC
CASSYPPNEQFF
>NA|TRBJ2-5|TRBV27|few
TGTGCCAGCAGTTTAGCTGGGGGCGGAGAGACCCAGTACTTC
CASSLAGGGETQYF
>NA|TRBJ2-7|TRBV27|many
TGTGCCAGCAGTTTAGTTCAAGCCGGCTACGAGCAGTACTTC
CASSLVQAGYEQYF
>TRBD2|TRBJ2-1|TRBV7-2|few
TGTGCCAGCAGCTTACCTCGGACTAGCGGGAGTGGGTCCTACAATGAGCAGTTCTTC
CASSLPRTSGSGSYNEQFF
>NA|TRBJ2-5|TRBV7-2|NA
TGTGCCAGCAGCCGACAGTGGGGAGAGACCCAGTACTTC
CASSRQWGETQYF
>NA|TRBJ2-1|TRBV18|NA
TGTGCCAGCTCACCTCAGGGTGCAAATGAGCAGTTCTTC
CASSPQGANEQFF
>NA|TRBJ1-1|TRBV6-5|NA
TGTGCCAGCAGTTACTCGGAGAACACTGAAGCTTTCTTT
CASSYSENTEAFF
>TRBD1|TRBJ2-3|TRBV6-1|NA
TGTGCCAGCAAAACGACAGGGATAAGCACAGATACGCAGTATTTT
CASKTTGISTDTQYF
>NA|TRBJ2-2|TRBV12-3/TRBV12-4|NA
TGTGCCAGCAGTTTAGCCAACCCCGGGGAGCTGTTTTTT
CASSLANPGELFF
>NA|TRBJ2-7|TRBV20-1|few
TGCAGTGTTGCGCCCGGCACCCAAGTCTCTTACGAGCAGTACTTC
CSVAPGTQVSYEQYF
>NA|TRBJ2-2|TRBV9|NA
TGTGCCAGCAGCGTAGGGGCAGACGGAAACACCGGGGAGCTGTTTTTT
CASSVGADGNTGELFF
>NA|TRBJ2-7|TRBV18|few
TGTGCCAGCTCACGAAGAATCAGCGGTAATGCCTACGAGCAGTACTTC
CASSRRISGNAYEQYF
>NA|TRBJ2-1|TRBV27|many
TGTGCCAGCAGTTTTGGACTCCGTACCTACAATGAGCAGTTCTTC
CASSFGLRTYNEQFF
>TRBD1|TRBJ1-5|TRBV7-2|many
TGTGCCAGCAGCGCGGACAGGGGGCTGACTCAGCCCCAGCATTTT
CASSADRGLTQPQHF
>NA|TRBJ1-2|TRBV6-1|many
TGTGCCAGCAGTGATGGGGGCTATGGCTACACCTTC
CASSDGGYGYTF
>TRBD1|TRBJ2-5|TRBV7-2|many
TGTGCCAGCAGCTCCGGAAGGGGGACAGGGTCAGAGACCCAGTACTTC
CASSSGRGTGSETQYF
>TRBD1|TRBJ2-3|TRBV25-1|NA
TGTGCCAGCAGTGCGACACAGGGGGGAACGCAGTATTTT
CASSATQGGTQYF
>NA|TRBJ2-7|TRBV18|many
TGTGCCAGCTCACCGTCTCCGATCTCCTACGAGCAGTACTTC
CASSPSPISYEQYF
>NA|TRBJ2-5|TRBV29-1|many
TGCAGCGTTCTGGAGGGACCAGAGACCCAGTACTTC
CSVLEGPETQYF
>TRBD2|TRBJ2-2|TRBV20-1|once
TGCAGTGCCGTTGACAGAGCGGTGAACTTAGCGGGAGACGGGGAGCTGTTTTTT
CSAVDRAVNLAGDGELFF
>NA|TRBJ1-3|TRBV18|NA
TGTGCCAGCTCACCAGCGGGAGGAAACACCATATATTTT
CASSPAGGNTIYF
>NA|TRBJ1-4|TRBV4-1|NA
TGCGCCAGCAGCCAAGACCTATTAGGACAGCCCAATACGTTT
CASSQDLLGQPNTF